The 26 T cell receptor beta chains below were found in one sample sequenced in a study of human T cells and chemical hapten exposure. Via MiXCR, TCRdb re-called the RACE reads, giving one row per CDR3 protein. The sample records 85,000 to 130,000 distinct CDR3 sequences, approximately 12% being singletons. Time point given: pre-sensitization, week 0. Treatment: therapeutic diphenylcyclopropenone sensitization with weekly scalp DPC. The sequenced sample was whole blood, obtained in connection with sensitization to the hapten diphenylcyclopropenone (DPC). The receptors here all came from a woman between 45 and 65 years old with alopecia areata. Some clones in this sample may be carry-over from other donors' samples.

The J gene is TRBJ1-1, the V gene TRBV7-9, with D perhaps matching TRBD1 (5 bases). Germline values: CDR1 SEHNR, CDR2 FQNEAQ (reference sequence). V lost 5 bases and J lost 1, with 8 bases in between. The CDR3 contains 13 residues. As DNA, the CDR3 is TGTGCCAGCAGCCCCCAGGGGAACACTGAAGCTTTCTTT. Amino acid sequence: CASSPQGNTEAFF.

There are many counts of this clonotype. This chain links TRBV29-1 with TRBJ1-5; tentative D call: TRBD1 (6 bases). V lost 4 bases and J 1 base, leaving 11 bases between the germline ends. The CDR3 loop spans 14 amino acids. Germline V gives CDR1 SQVTM, CDR2 ANQGSEA. DNA for the CDR3: TGCAGCGTTGCCCTGGGGGCGAGCAATCAGCCCCAGCATTTT. Translating gives CSVALGASNQPQHF.

This clonotype has a count of ten or more. The V and J genes are TRBV7-6 and TRBJ2-2; D might be TRBD1 (6 bases). V shed 5 bases and J shed 7 bases, with 11 bases lying between them. The CDR3 spans 13 residues. Germline CDR1 and CDR2: SGHVS and FNYEAQ. This chain's CDR3 is CASSPQGYGELFF. CDR3 nucleotide sequence: TGTGCCAGCAGCCCACAGGGATACGGGGAGCTGTTTTTT.

The chain links TRBV12-3 or TRBV12-4 to TRBJ1-6; D not certain. The length of the CDR3 is 12 residues. V was trimmed by 4 bases and J by 12 bases, leaving 10 bases between them. The CDR3 loop reads CASSSLLGPLHF. CDR3 DNA: TGTGCCAGCAGTTCCCTCTTGGGACCCCTCCACTTT.

CDR3 nucleotides: TGTGCCAGCAGTGTCCAGGCTAGGGGTGAACTGTTTTTT. This translates into CASSVQARGELFF. The rearrangement links TRBV2 to TRBJ1-4, with D tentatively TRBD1 (5 bases). With 4 bases removed from V and 12 bases from J, the gap between germline ends came to 15 bases. The germline V gene encodes CDR1 SNHLY and CDR2 FYNNEI. The CDR3 loop spans 13 amino acids.

The chain carries TRBV9 and TRBJ2-2; TRBD2 matches at 8 bases. The germline V gene has CDR1 SGDLS and CDR2 YYNGEE. Trimming cost V 5 bases and J 4 bases; bases outside gene matches: 13. CDR3 length equals 17 residues. CDR3 amino acids: CASRPWRGAEPTGELFF. CDR3 bases: TGTGCCAGCAGGCCTTGGCGGGGGGCCGAACCCACCGGGGAGCTGTTTTTT.

This chain joins TRBV10-1 and TRBJ1-1; perhaps TRBD1 as D (5 bases). This CDR3 contains 16 residues. Trimming removed 4 bases from V and 1 base from J, with 16 bases in between. From germline, CDR1 is WNHNN and CDR2 SYGVQD (reference sequence). The CDR3 DNA reads TGCGCCAGCAGTGCCGAGAAGGGGCGGCCGAACACTGAAGCTTTCTTT. Its protein is CASSAEKGRPNTEAFF.

This clonotype was recorded at least ten times. This sequence joins TRBV5-1 and TRBJ2-7; D possibly uses TRBD1 or TRBD2 (5 bases each). The CDR3 has 14 residues. Trimming removed 7 bases at V and 8 bases at J, with 22 bases between. Germline CDR1 is SGHRS and CDR2 is YFSETQ. CDR3 amino acids: CASCRDPEFGQQYF. CDR3 DNA sequence: TGCGCCAGCTGCCGGGACCCTGAATTTGGTCAGCAGTACTTC.

This clonotype showed up just a few times. The chain uses TRBV4-2 and TRBJ1-1, with TRBD1 as a possible D gene (5 bases). With 8 bases removed from V and 3 bases from J, the gap between germline ends came to 13 bases. This CDR3 is built from 13 residues. CDR1 and CDR2 from the germline V gene are LGHNA and YNFKEQ. CDR3 in DNA: TGTGCCAGCCGAGACAAAGGGGACACTGAAGCTTTCTTT. It codes for CASRDKGDTEAFF.

This clonotype was observed a few times. This chain connects TRBV20-1 to TRBJ2-1, with 7 positions matching TRBD2. This CDR3 has 13 residues. CDR1 is DFQATT and CDR2 is SNEGSKA in the germline V gene (reference sequence). Losses at the gene ends were 0 bases for V and 8 bases for J; bases not matched to a gene: 4. CDR3 nucleotide sequence: TGCAGTGCTAGAGAGGTCGCGGGGGATGAGCAGTTCTTC. It is translated as CSAREVAGDEQFF.

The genes are TRBV5-4 and TRBJ2-1, with 7 bases aligning to TRBD2. J was trimmed by 4 bases and V by 0 bases; bases with no gene match: 4. CDR3 length: 15 amino acids. Germline CDR1 SGHNT, CDR2 YYREEE (reference sequence). In DNA, the CDR3 is TGTGCCAGCAGCTTGGGGCTAGCGGAGTACAATGAGCAGTTCTTC. Translated: CASSLGLAEYNEQFF.

This clonotype was seen more than once but under ten times. The chain links TRBV28 to TRBJ2-1; D is ambiguous. Trimming took 7 bases from V and 5 from J, leaving 12 bases between them. The CDR3 has 13 residues. Germline CDR1 reads MDHEN; CDR2 reads SYDVKM. CDR3 sequence: CASNPLAHNEQFF. The CDR3 region has the DNA TGTGCCAGCAACCCACTGGCTCACAATGAGCAGTTCTTC. The whole variable domain, remainder taken from reference TRBV28 and TRBJ2-1, is DVKVTQSSRYLVKRTGEKVFLECVQDMDHENMFWYRQDPGLGLRLIYFSYDVKMKEKGDIPEGYSVSREKKERFSLILESASTNQTSMYLCASNPLAHNEQFFGPGTRLTVL.

This chain connects TRBV28 to TRBJ2-5; D is ambiguous. This CDR3 has 13 amino acids. V dropped 3 bases and J dropped 4 bases, with 9 bases sitting between them. CDR1 and CDR2 (germline): MDHEN, SYDVKM. The CDR3 reads CASSFIGRETQYF. In DNA form, the CDR3 reads TGTGCCAGCAGTTTTATCGGTCGAGAGACCCAGTACTTC.

V usage is TRBV6-5 and J usage is TRBJ1-2; no firm D call. The germline gives CDR1 MNHEY, CDR2 SVGAGI. V was trimmed by 5 bases and J by 4 bases, leaving 11 bases between them. This CDR3 contains 13 residues. The CDR3 is CASSPGRSYGYTF. The DNA for the CDR3 is TGTGCCAGCAGTCCCGGACGGAGCTATGGCTACACCTTC.

The rearrangement uses TRBV29-1 and TRBJ1-5; a weak D match, TRBD1 (5 bases). The germline V gene encodes CDR1 SQVTM and CDR2 ANQGSEA. Trimming took off 4 bases at V and 5 bases at J, with 9 bases between the two ends. CDR3 size: 12 residues. The CDR3 DNA is TGCAGCGTTGGCGGGGGTGATCAGCCCCAGCATTTT. Encoded protein: CSVGGGDQPQHF.

There are a few counts of this clonotype. This chain links TRBV7-2 with TRBJ1-1; D perhaps matches TRBD1 (6 bases). CDR1 and CDR2 from the germline V gene are SGHTA and FQGNSA. Between the trimmed V and J ends, which lost 5 bases and 6 bases, there was a span of 16 bases. CDR3 length equals 14 residues. The CDR3 region has the DNA TGTGCCAGCAGCGCCCAACAGGGAATGTCTGAAGCTTTCTTT. Protein: CASSAQQGMSEAFF. Based on the CDR3 plus reference TRBV7-2 and TRBJ1-1, the full variable domain is GAGVSQSPSNKVTEKGKDVELRCDPISGHTALYWYRQSLGQGLEFLIYFQGNSAPDKSGLPSDRFSAERTGGSVSTLTIQRTQQEDSAVYLCASSAQQGMSEAFFGQGTRLTVV.

This clonotype appeared a few times. V gene TRBV5-1 combines with J gene TRBJ1-1; no clear D gene. Germline V gene sequence: CDR1 SGHRS, CDR2 YFSETQ. The CDR3 contains 14 residues. The V end lost 0 bases, the J end lost 1 base, and 7 bases lay between the germline ends. The CDR3 DNA reads TGCGCCAGCAGCTTGGTTCTGGGGAACACTGAAGCTTTCTTT. It specifies CASSLVLGNTEAFF.

Turning to this clonotype: At one of its ends the junction is not consistent with the germline gene, which may arise from a read error. The V and J genes are TRBV10-2 and TRBJ2-7; 9 bases line up with TRBD1. CDR1 and CDR2 (germline): WSHSY, SAAADI. The CDR3 runs to 13 residues. The CDR3 region has the DNA TGCGCCGGCAGGGGACAGGGCTCCTACGAGCAGTACTTC. This codes for CAGRGQGSYEQYF.

The sample holds a few counts of this clonotype. The V call is TRBV28, the J call TRBJ1-3; unclear D gene. V was cut by 2 bases and J by 0 bases, with 5 bases left in between. This CDR3 has 14 amino acids. CDR1 and CDR2 from the germline V gene are MDHEN and SYDVKM. The CDR3 reads CASSLQDSGNTIYF. The CDR3 DNA is TGTGCCAGCAGTTTACAGGACTCTGGAAACACCATATATTTT.

This clonotype was detected ten times or more. The DNA of the CDR3 is TGTGCCAGCAGGTATCCGACAGGGGGCTATGGCTACACCTTC. Protein product: CASRYPTGGYGYTF. The chain couples TRBV6-1 to TRBJ1-2, with 9 bases fitting TRBD1. The CDR3 runs to 14 residues. The V gene's germline CDR1 is MNHNS and CDR2 SASEGT. Trimming took 6 bases from V and 4 from J; bases not matched to a gene: 6.

V and J are TRBV7-8 and TRBJ1-4; D is perhaps TRBD1 (6 bases). Per the germline V gene, CDR1 is SGHVS and CDR2 is FQNEAQ. This CDR3 spans 18 amino acids. Trimming cost V 4 bases and J 0 bases, with 18 bases left between them. CDR3 in DNA: TGTGCCAGCAGCTCGAGAATGGGGGGCTACGCAACTAATGAAAAACTGTTTTTT. This sequence encodes CASSSRMGGYATNEKLFF. Filled out from reference TRBV7-8 and TRBJ1-4, the complete variable domain reads GAGVSQSPRYKVAKRGQDVALRCDPISGHVSLFWYQQALGQGPEFLTYFQNEAQLDKSGLPSDRFFAERPEGSVSTLKIQRTQQEDSAVYLCASSSRMGGYATNEKLFFGSGTQLSVL.

V gene TRBV6-1 combines with J gene TRBJ2-1; possibly TRBD2 for D (5 bases). Germline lookup yields CDR1 MNHNS and CDR2 SASEGT. Trimming shortened V by 6 bases and J by 7 bases, and 16 bases separated the two germline ends. The CDR3 sequence is 14 residues long. Here the CDR3 DNA reads TGTGCCAGCAGCGATGCTGGTTCGGGAAATGAGCAGTTCTTC. The encoded protein is CASSDAGSGNEQFF.

This clonotype has more than one count but fewer than ten. The gene calls are TRBV2 and TRBJ2-7, with 10 bases aligning to TRBD2. With 8 bases clipped from V and 2 bases from J, the junction kept 6 bases outside the gene matches. Germline values: CDR1 SNHLY, CDR2 FYNNEI. The CDR3 is made up of 14 amino acids. Written as DNA, the CDR3 is TGTGCCAGCTCAAGACTAGCGGGCGCCTACGAGCAGTACTTC. Amino acid sequence: CASSRLAGAYEQYF.

This clonotype was detected only a few times. J is TRBJ1-1 and V is TRBV7-8; maybe TRBD1 (6 bases). The CDR3 is 15 residues long. The V gene's germline CDR1 is SGHVS and CDR2 FQNEAQ. V was trimmed by 3 bases and J by 0 bases, leaving 11 bases between them. CDR3 protein: CASSLRGAMNTEAFF. The CDR3 DNA reads as TGTGCCAGCAGCTTGCGGGGGGCTATGAACACTGAAGCTTTCTTT.

This clonotype was seen a few times. The chain couples TRBV5-1 to TRBJ2-7, with D perhaps assigned TRBD1 or TRBD2 (6 bases each). CDR3 size: 14 residues. Germline V gene sequence: CDR1 SGHRS, CDR2 YFSETQ. Trimming pared 4 bases from V and 2 bases from J, leaving 13 bases between. CDR3 bases: TGCGCCAGCAGCGGAGGGGACAAGACCTACGAGCAGTACTTC. This codes for CASSGGDKTYEQYF.

This clonotype was seen only a few times. This chain uses TRBV7-9 with TRBJ1-1, with TRBD1 matching 7 bases. The germline V gene encodes CDR1 SEHNR and CDR2 FQNEAQ (reference sequence). After removal of 5 bases from V and 4 bases from J, the junction contained 7 bases not matched to a gene. The CDR3 covers 14 residues. In DNA form, the CDR3 reads TGTGCCAGCAGCATACAGGGGTGGAGCACTGAAGCTTTCTTT. The encoded protein is CASSIQGWSTEAFF.